This T cell receptor (beta chain) was obtained from a study of blood T cell repertoires in COVID-19. Turning to the study itself: The United States, Italy and Spain were the sources of the acute and convalescent COVID-19 samples. Nucleic acid was either cDNA or gDNA, and it came from T cells, B-cell-depleted T cells, or PBMCs.

Original processing notes: Amplified reference gene primers provided the basis for estimating nucleated cell counts. Sequencing used immunoSEQ multiplex PCR; TCRdb keeps in-frame clones, though not all of them. That table supplies the V and J calls and clone size; D and trimming were determined from the DNA. Among 150,000 to 200,000 clones, around 84% were seen once, and the ten largest hold under 15%. Trimming left V 0 bases short and J 7 bases short, with 24 bases between. The CDR3 extends over 18 amino acids. Germline V gene lookup returns CDR1 WNHNN and CDR2 SYGVQD (reference sequence). This chain joins TRBV10-1 and TRBJ1-2; the D is unclear. What was sequenced was peripheral blood. The origin of this receptor is a man between 25 and 39 years old with active or convalescent COVID-19. CDR3 amino acids: CASSESTGGQVRTGGYTF. In DNA form, the CDR3 reads TGCGCCAGCAGTGAGTCGACTGGAGGGCAGGTCCGAACCGGTGGCTACACCTTC.